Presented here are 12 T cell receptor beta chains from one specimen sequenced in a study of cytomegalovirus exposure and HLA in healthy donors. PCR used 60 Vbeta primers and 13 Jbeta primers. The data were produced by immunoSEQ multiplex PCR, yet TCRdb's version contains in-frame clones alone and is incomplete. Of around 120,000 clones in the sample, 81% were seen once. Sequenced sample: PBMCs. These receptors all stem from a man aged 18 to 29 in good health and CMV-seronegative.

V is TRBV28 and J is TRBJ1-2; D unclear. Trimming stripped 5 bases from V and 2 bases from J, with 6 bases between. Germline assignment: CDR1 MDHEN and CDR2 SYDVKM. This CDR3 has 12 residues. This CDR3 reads CASSGSNYGYTF. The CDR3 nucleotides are TGTGCCAGCAGTGGCTCCAACTATGGCTACACCTTC.

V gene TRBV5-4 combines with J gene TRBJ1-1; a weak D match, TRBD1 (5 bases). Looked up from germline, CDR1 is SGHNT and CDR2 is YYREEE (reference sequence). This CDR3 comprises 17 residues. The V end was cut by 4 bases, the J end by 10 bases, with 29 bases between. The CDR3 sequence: CASSGGIRDGASLRAFF. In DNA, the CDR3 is TGTGCCAGCAGCGGAGGGATTCGGGACGGAGCTAGTTTGAGAGCTTTCTTT.

CDR3 protein: CASSETGTPTVIGEKLFF. CDR3 DNA sequence: TGCGCCAGCAGTGAGACTGGGACACCCACTGTAATTGGTGAAAAACTGTTTTTT. The chain recombines TRBV10-2 with TRBJ1-4; possibly TRBD1 for D (6 bases). The CDR3 runs 18 residues. V shed 2 bases and J shed 7 bases, with 23 bases lying between them. Per germline, CDR1 WSHSY and CDR2 SAAADI.

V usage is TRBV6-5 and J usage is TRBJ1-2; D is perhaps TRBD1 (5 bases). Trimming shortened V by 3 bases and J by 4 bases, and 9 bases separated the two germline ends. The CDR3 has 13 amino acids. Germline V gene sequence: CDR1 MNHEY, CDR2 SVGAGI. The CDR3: CASSYAGTYGYTF. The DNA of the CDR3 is TGTGCCAGCAGTTATGCGGGGACCTATGGCTACACCTTC.

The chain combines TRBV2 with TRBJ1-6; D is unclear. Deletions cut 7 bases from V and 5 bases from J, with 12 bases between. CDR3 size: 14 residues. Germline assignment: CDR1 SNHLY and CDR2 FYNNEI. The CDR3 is CASILHEHNSPLHF. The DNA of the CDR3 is TGTGCCAGCATTTTACATGAACATAATTCACCCCTCCACTTT.

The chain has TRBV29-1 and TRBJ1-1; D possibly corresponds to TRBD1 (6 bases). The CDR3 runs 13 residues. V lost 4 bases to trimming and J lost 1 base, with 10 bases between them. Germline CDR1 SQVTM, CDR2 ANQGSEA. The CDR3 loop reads CSVAQGKNTEAFF. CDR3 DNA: TGCAGCGTTGCACAGGGCAAGAACACTGAAGCTTTCTTT.

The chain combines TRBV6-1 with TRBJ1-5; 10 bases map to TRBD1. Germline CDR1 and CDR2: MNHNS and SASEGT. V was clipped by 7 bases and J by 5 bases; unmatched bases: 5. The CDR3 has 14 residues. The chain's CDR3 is CASIDRGPYQPQHF. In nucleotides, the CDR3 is TGTGCCAGCATCGACAGGGGGCCCTATCAGCCCCAGCATTTT.

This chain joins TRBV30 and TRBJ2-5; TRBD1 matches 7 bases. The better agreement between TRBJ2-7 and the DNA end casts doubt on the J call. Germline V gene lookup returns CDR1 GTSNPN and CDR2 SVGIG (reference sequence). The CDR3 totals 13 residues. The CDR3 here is CAWISAGGYEQYF. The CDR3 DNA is TGTGCCTGGATTTCGGCAGGGGGCTACGAGCAGTACTTC.

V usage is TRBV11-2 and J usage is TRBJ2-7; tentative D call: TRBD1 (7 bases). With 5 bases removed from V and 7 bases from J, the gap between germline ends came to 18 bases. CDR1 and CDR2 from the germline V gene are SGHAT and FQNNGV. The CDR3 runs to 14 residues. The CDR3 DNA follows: TGTGCCAGCAGCCGCACCGGAGGGGGCGGGGAGCAGTACTTC. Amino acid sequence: CASSRTGGGGEQYF.

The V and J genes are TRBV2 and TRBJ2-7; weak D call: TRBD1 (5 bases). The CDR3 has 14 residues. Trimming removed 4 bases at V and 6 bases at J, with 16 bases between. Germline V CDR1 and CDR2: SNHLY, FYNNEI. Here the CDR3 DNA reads TGTGCCAGCAGTGCCAAATCCTGGGGCAGCGAGCAGTACTTC. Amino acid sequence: CASSAKSWGSEQYF. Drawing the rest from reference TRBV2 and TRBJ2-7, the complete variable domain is EPEVTQTPSHQVTQMGQEVILRCVPISNHLYFYWYRQILGQKVEFLVSFYNNEISEKSEIFDDQFSVERPDGSNFTLKIRSTKLEDSAMYFCASSAKSWGSEQYFGPGTRLTVT.

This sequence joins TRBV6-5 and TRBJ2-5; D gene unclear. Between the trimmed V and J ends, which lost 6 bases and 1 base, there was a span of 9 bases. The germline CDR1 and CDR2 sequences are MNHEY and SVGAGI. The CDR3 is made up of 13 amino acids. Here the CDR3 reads CASRYIFQETQYF. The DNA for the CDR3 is TGTGCCAGCAGATATATTTTCCAAGAGACCCAGTACTTC.

The CDR3 loop is CASSQTINRYEQYF. The CDR3 coding sequence is TGCGCCAGCAGCCAAACTATAAACCGGTACGAGCAGTACTTC. V gene TRBV4-1 combines with J gene TRBJ2-7; D ambiguous. V was trimmed by 2 bases and J by 4 bases, leaving 12 bases between them. CDR3 length equals 14 residues. Germline V gene lookup returns CDR1 MGHRA and CDR2 YSYEKL.